A single TCR beta chain is shown here with its context. The antigen this receptor binds is unknown. Per-base quality was not reported, and no clone a single base away is much larger than it. Each collaborating institution followed its own protocols to collect whole blood in K2EDTA tubes. For TCRbeta analysis, collaborators shipped samples as frozen whole blood, isolated PBMCs, or DNA extracted from either of those sample types. TCRbeta CDR3 regions were amplified from genomic DNA using the immunoSEQ Assay, a bias-controlled multiplex PCR. On the study's bioinformatics: The number of nucleated cells in each sample was estimated by amplification of reference gene primers within the assay. Sequence reads were collapsed and filtered to measure the absolute abundance of every unique TCRbeta CDR3 rearrangement. Productive Simpson clonality was computed per sample as the square root of Simpson's diversity index over productive rearrangements. The table comes from immuneACCESS by way of TCRdb, which keeps in-frame sequences with V and J called. Part of the clones is missing from these tables; in studies checked, under half for an unresolved V gene and the rest for unknown reasons. The V and J calls and the clone size are those of that table, but D and trimming were determined from the DNA. The sample yields roughly 200,000 clones; about 86% were counted once. The top ten constitute about 9% of the sample.

This entry comes from a study of blood T cell repertoires in COVID-19 (dated by TCRdb to 2020 to 2022). With respect to the entire study: The collaborator samples originated in the United States, Italy and Spain and spanned the acute and convalescent phases of COVID-19. The dataset comprised deeply sampled blood TCRbeta repertoires from subjects exposed to, actively infected with, or recovered from COVID-19. Nearly every sample came with metadata listing a de-identified subject ID, COVID-19 status, age in years and sex. The samples were drawn from two sources: the first 160 participants of the ongoing ImmuneRACE study, and over 1,000 subjects contributed by 6 global collaborators. The material from the prospective study consisted of cDNA or gDNA derived from T cells, B-cell-depleted T cells, or PBMCs. The repertoires were released in a freely available public database intended as a resource for research on the immune response to SARS-CoV-2. Where available, HLA class I and class II types were taken from metadata supplied by the sample provider and were not determined by assay-based typing. Overall study results and their limits: How much clinical and demographic metadata was included differed by source and by participant, and the metadata was provided uncurated.

According to the germline V gene, CDR1 reads SGHRS and CDR2 reads YFSETQ. The CDR3 goes from the cysteine to the phenylalanine over 16 residues. The only DNA kept is the CDR3, 48 bases in frame from the first base. Ends trimmed: V by 5 bases, J by 6 bases; bases unmatched to a gene: 11. The V gene is TRBV5-1 and the J gene is TRBJ2-2; 9 bases in the middle match TRBD1. Source material: peripheral blood. The TCR was taken from a man aged 35-49 years with active or convalescent COVID-19. The nucleotides read TGCGCCAGCAGATCGGGACAGGGATATTTTGCCGGGGAGCTGTTTTTT. Its protein is CASRSGQGYFAGELFF.